The following is a T cell receptor (beta chain) sequence with its context. The protocol was immunoSEQ multiplex PCR, while the TCRdb copy is restricted to in-frame clones and leaves out a portion. The sample gives approximately 20,000 clones, 83% of which show up once; over 45% is in the top ten. The data derive from a study of OX40 agonist ivuxolimab in advanced cancers. V was trimmed by 1 base and J by 0 bases, leaving 7 bases between them. The CDR3 consists of 15 residues. Germline-derived CDR1 and CDR2 are SGHNT and YYREEE (reference sequence). This chain links TRBV5-4 with TRBJ1-4; D unresolved. The input for sequencing was CD4+ or CD8+ T cells sorted from blood, taken in a trial of the OX40 agonist ivuxolimab. This TCR came from an adult with an advanced solid tumor such as melanoma, head and neck, liver or kidney cancer. The CDR3 DNA follows: TGTGCCAGCAGCTTGTTAGGTGCAACTAATGAAAAACTGTTTTTT. Encoded protein: CASSLLGATNEKLFF.